The 7 T cell receptor beta chains given below trace back to one sample, sequenced in a study of blood T cell repertoires in COVID-19 (dated by TCRdb to 2019 to 2021). The library relied on the immunoSEQ multiplex PCR assay. What TCRdb holds here is the immuneACCESS table cut down to in-frame rearrangements. Part of the clones is not present; checked against another copy, under half of the missing clones reflect an unresolved V gene, and the others are unexplained. Present in this sample are around 460,000 clones, 85% to 90% of which were seen just once. The ten biggest clones cover 0.7% to 1% of the sample. The sequencing sample was made of peripheral blood. These receptor sequences come from a man aged 18 to 35 with COVID-19, enrolled during active disease.

The chain uses TRBV19 and TRBJ1-3; 7 bases fit TRBD1. The CDR3 is 16 amino acids. Germline V lookup: CDR1 LNHDA, CDR2 SQIVND (reference sequence). With V trimmed by 5 bases and J by 0 bases, 7 bases remained unmatched. The CDR3 nucleotides read TGTGCCAGTAGTGAAACAGGGGCCGACTCTGGAAACACCATATATTTT. Its translation: CASSETGADSGNTIYF.

The chain is built from TRBV12-5 and TRBJ2-3, with D possibly matching TRBD2 (5 bases). CDR1 is LGHNT and CDR2 is FRNRAP in the germline V gene. CDR3 length: 14 amino acids. V dropped 2 bases and J dropped 0 bases, with 6 bases sitting between them. CDR3 sequence: CASGLSGSTDTQYF. The DNA for the CDR3 is TGTGCTAGTGGTTTGAGCGGTAGCACAGATACGCAGTATTTT.

The chain carries TRBV5-1 and TRBJ2-7; D is possibly TRBD2 (6 bases). Looked up from germline, CDR1 is SGHRS and CDR2 is YFSETQ. V lost 4 bases and J lost 3, with 17 bases in between. This CDR3 is built from 15 residues. The CDR3, as DNA: TGCGCCAGCAGCCCGAACGCCGGGAGCGTCTACGAGCAGTACTTC. It is translated as CASSPNAGSVYEQYF.

The V and J genes are TRBV3-1 (or the pseudogene TRBV3-2) and TRBJ2-5; D gene unclear. V was pared by 1 base and J by 1 base, with 10 bases between. Germline-derived CDR1 and CDR2 are LGHDT and YNNKEL (reference sequence). The CDR3 is 15 residues long. The CDR3 here is CASSQVQVIQETQYF. In nucleotides, the CDR3 is TGTGCCAGCAGCCAAGTCCAGGTTATCCAAGAGACCCAGTACTTC.

This clone showed up just once. V is TRBV24-1 and J is TRBJ2-1; D remains unclear. This CDR3 is 15 amino acids long. The germline V and J ends were trimmed by 3 bases and 15 bases, with 23 bases remaining between them. In germline, CDR1 is KGHDR, CDR2 SFDVKD. The CDR3 DNA follows: TGTGCCACCAGTGATCCACGTTCTAGTACATTGTCTCGGTTCTTC. This codes for CATSDPRSSTLSRFF.

J is TRBJ1-4 and V is TRBV9; 9 bases match TRBD1. This CDR3 is built from 15 residues. J lost 10 bases, V lost 2 bases, and 9 bases had no gene match. In germline, CDR1 is SGDLS, CDR2 YYNGEE. CDR3 sequence: CASSVEGQGLGKLFF. The CDR3 DNA sequence: TGTGCCAGCAGCGTGGAAGGACAGGGGTTAGGAAAACTGTTTTTT.

This chain uses TRBV12-3 or TRBV12-4 with TRBJ2-3; possibly TRBD2 for D (5 bases). The CDR3 has 13 amino acids. Trimming removed 2 bases from V and 8 bases from J, with 11 bases in between. CDR3 in amino acids: CASSLILEATQYF. In DNA form, the CDR3 reads TGTGCCAGCAGTTTAATTCTGGAGGCTACGCAGTATTTT.